A selection of T cell receptor beta chains follows, all from one sample in a study of tumor-infiltrating lymphocytes in oesophageal squamous cell carcinoma. From the PCR reads, TCRdb called clonotypes with MiXCR, one entry per CDR3 protein. The sample shows about 12,000 distinct CDR3 sequences, less than 65% of them seen only once. The sample taken for sequencing was normal esophageal tissue next to the tumor. Every receptor here comes from a male donor with esophageal squamous cell carcinoma. CDR3s include the opening cysteine and the closing phenylalanine or tryptophan. A D gene is named only where the DNA matches it firmly. Where a row states a size, it is once, few, many or the class of an expanded clone; other rows omit it.

d_gene: -
abundance: once
v_gene: TRBV7-3
j_gene: TRBJ2-7
CDR3nt: TGTGCCAGCAGCTCGATCCGTACCCTGACAGGTGGTAGGGCCTACGAGCAGTACTTC
CDR3aa: CASSSIRTLTGGRAYEQYF

d_gene: -
abundance: large
v_gene: TRBV7-3
j_gene: TRBJ2-1
CDR3nt: TGTGCCAGCAGCTTATTCCCCGGGACCCCTATATACAATGAGCAGTTCTTC
CDR3aa: CASSLFPGTPIYNEQFF

d_gene: -
abundance: -
v_gene: TRBV7-4
j_gene: TRBJ2-7
CDR3nt: TGTGCCAGCAGCTTGGCAGCGGACCCCTACGAGCAGTACTTC
CDR3aa: CASSLAADPYEQYF

d_gene: -
abundance: -
v_gene: TRBV6-1
j_gene: TRBJ2-1
CDR3nt: TGTGCCAGCAGGCTTCTAGGACGTCTACATGGTGAGCAGTTCTTC
CDR3aa: CASRLLGRLHGEQFF

d_gene: TRBD2
abundance: -
v_gene: TRBV7-3
j_gene: TRBJ2-5
CDR3nt: TGTGCCAGCAGCCGTAGCGGGGGCAGGGGCGAGACCCAGTACTTC
CDR3aa: CASSRSGGRGETQYF

d_gene: -
abundance: -
v_gene: TRBV7-9
j_gene: TRBJ2-5
CDR3nt: TGTGCCAGCAGCTTACAGACAGCCACTCCCGAGTACTTC
CDR3aa: CASSLQTATPEYF

d_gene: -
abundance: -
v_gene: TRBV7-3
j_gene: TRBJ2-1
CDR3nt: TGTGCCAGCAGCTTAGAGGGAGACTACAATGAGCAGTTCTTC
CDR3aa: CASSLEGDYNEQFF

d_gene: -
abundance: -
v_gene: TRBV7-2
j_gene: TRBJ2-3
CDR3nt: TGTGCCAGCAGCTTAGACGGGACCGTGACAGATACGCAGTATTTT
CDR3aa: CASSLDGTVTDTQYF

d_gene: -
abundance: -
v_gene: TRBV30
j_gene: TRBJ2-7
CDR3nt: TGTGCCTGGAGTGTAGGTGGGGGCGGGGGCGAGCAGTACTTC
CDR3aa: CAWSVGGGGGEQYF

d_gene: TRBD2
abundance: many
v_gene: TRBV19
j_gene: TRBJ2-1
CDR3nt: TGTGCCAGTGCGAGAAGCGGGAGTGTTTACAATGAGCAGTTCTTC
CDR3aa: CASARSGSVYNEQFF

d_gene: -
abundance: few
v_gene: TRBV5-1
j_gene: TRBJ1-2
CDR3nt: TGCGCCAGCAGCTTGGATGGTTTTTATGGCTACACCTTC
CDR3aa: CASSLDGFYGYTF

d_gene: -
abundance: large
v_gene: TRBV7-3
j_gene: TRBJ2-3
CDR3nt: TGTGCCAGCAGCTCCTTCCAGGGCGATACGCAGTATTTT
CDR3aa: CASSSFQGDTQYF

d_gene: TRBD1
abundance: -
v_gene: TRBV7-4
j_gene: TRBJ2-7
CDR3nt: TGTGCCAGCAGCCCCGGACAGGTTGAGTACTTC
CDR3aa: CASSPGQVEYF

d_gene: -
abundance: -
v_gene: TRBV10-3
j_gene: TRBJ2-1
CDR3nt: TGTGCCATCAGTGAGTCGCCTAGTTGGTTGGGTGAGCAGTTCTTC
CDR3aa: CAISESPSWLGEQFF

d_gene: -
abundance: many
v_gene: TRBV6-6
j_gene: TRBJ1-1
CDR3nt: TGTGCCAGCAGTTACGGAGGGATGAACACTGAAGCTTTCTTT
CDR3aa: CASSYGGMNTEAFF

d_gene: TRBD2
abundance: -
v_gene: TRBV24-1
j_gene: TRBJ2-1
CDR3nt: TGTGCCACCGGTGATACCGGACTAGCGGGGCGCAATGAGCAGTTCTTC
CDR3aa: CATGDTGLAGRNEQFF

d_gene: -
abundance: -
v_gene: TRBV24-1
j_gene: TRBJ2-5
CDR3nt: TGTGCCACCAGTGAATCGATTCAAAGAAGGAGCAATGAGCAGTACTTC
CDR3aa: CATSESIQRRSNEQYF

d_gene: TRBD2
abundance: large
v_gene: TRBV7-3
j_gene: TRBJ2-1
CDR3nt: TGTGCCAGCAGCCCGCCGGGAGGAGGAGGCAACAATGAGCAGTTCTTC
CDR3aa: CASSPPGGGGNNEQFF

d_gene: -
abundance: many
v_gene: TRBV15
j_gene: TRBJ1-1
CDR3nt: TGTGCCACCAGCCCCCTCCAAAGAGGGCCGGGCACTGAAGCTTTCTTT
CDR3aa: CATSPLQRGPGTEAFF

d_gene: TRBD2
abundance: -
v_gene: TRBV7-3
j_gene: TRBJ2-7
CDR3nt: TGTGCCAGCAGCTCCGATAGCGGGAGGATCCGCTACGAGCAGTACTTC
CDR3aa: CASSSDSGRIRYEQYF

d_gene: -
abundance: -
v_gene: TRBV12-3/TRBV12-4
j_gene: TRBJ2-1
CDR3nt: TGTGCCAGCAGCGAATACAATGAGCAGTTCTTC
CDR3aa: CASSEYNEQFF

d_gene: -
abundance: large
v_gene: TRBV7-8
j_gene: TRBJ2-3
CDR3nt: TGTGCCAGCAGCTTAGCTTCAGATACAGATACGCAGTATTTT
CDR3aa: CASSLASDTDTQYF

d_gene: -
abundance: medium-sized
v_gene: TRBV7-2
j_gene: TRBJ2-5
CDR3nt: TGTGCCAGCAGCTTATTGCGGGGCTGGACCCAGTACTTC
CDR3aa: CASSLLRGWTQYF

d_gene: TRBD1
abundance: -
v_gene: TRBV7-9
j_gene: TRBJ2-1
CDR3nt: TGTGCCAGCAGCTCTGGGACAGGGATCTACAATGAGCAGTTCTTC
CDR3aa: CASSSGTGIYNEQFF

d_gene: -
abundance: -
v_gene: TRBV7-2
j_gene: TRBJ1-1
CDR3nt: TGTGCCAGCAGCACGCACACAGGGCATAAGGAAGCTTTCTTT
CDR3aa: CASSTHTGHKEAFF

d_gene: TRBD1
abundance: -
v_gene: TRBV24-1
j_gene: TRBJ2-3
CDR3nt: TGTGCCACCAGTGATAATGGACAGGGGATCGTTACGCAGTATTTT
CDR3aa: CATSDNGQGIVTQYF

d_gene: -
abundance: medium-sized
v_gene: TRBV7-6
j_gene: TRBJ2-3
CDR3nt: TGTGCCAGCAGCTTATCCGGTGCGGGTGGGACAGATACGCAGTATTTT
CDR3aa: CASSLSGAGGTDTQYF

d_gene: TRBD1
abundance: -
v_gene: TRBV6-6
j_gene: TRBJ2-7
CDR3nt: TGTGCCAGTGGACAGGGGGCCGGGGGGCTTGAGCAGTACTTC
CDR3aa: CASGQGAGGLEQYF

d_gene: TRBD1
abundance: many
v_gene: TRBV6-2/TRBV6-3
j_gene: TRBJ1-5
CDR3nt: TGTGCCAGCAGTTACCCGGGACAGGGGGGCAATCAGCCCCAGCATTTT
CDR3aa: CASSYPGQGGNQPQHF

d_gene: TRBD1
abundance: -
v_gene: TRBV7-3
j_gene: TRBJ1-6
CDR3nt: TGTGCCAGCAGCTTAGGACAGGGGGCGCGCGAGAAGTACTTT
CDR3aa: CASSLGQGAREKYF

d_gene: -
abundance: many
v_gene: TRBV12-3/TRBV12-4
j_gene: TRBJ1-1
CDR3nt: TGTGCCAGCAGTTTGGGAGACAGCTCTAACGAAGCTTTCTTT
CDR3aa: CASSLGDSSNEAFF

d_gene: TRBD2
abundance: many
v_gene: TRBV5-6
j_gene: TRBJ2-1
CDR3nt: TGTGCCAGCAGCTTGGGGACTAGCGGAGGATGGGAGCAGTTCTTC
CDR3aa: CASSLGTSGGWEQFF

d_gene: TRBD2
abundance: -
v_gene: TRBV7-3
j_gene: TRBJ2-7
CDR3nt: TGTGCCAGCAGCTTGGGTAGCGGGAGTACAGATACGCAGTACTTC
CDR3aa: CASSLGSGSTDTQYF

d_gene: TRBD2
abundance: -
v_gene: TRBV7-2
j_gene: TRBJ2-3
CDR3nt: TGTGCCAGCAGCTCCAACGCGGGAGAACTGGATACGCAGTATTTT
CDR3aa: CASSSNAGELDTQYF

d_gene: -
abundance: -
v_gene: TRBV4-1
j_gene: TRBJ2-1
CDR3nt: TGCGCCAGCAGCCAACAACGGGGCGACAATGAGCAGTTCTTC
CDR3aa: CASSQQRGDNEQFF

d_gene: -
abundance: -
v_gene: TRBV7-6
j_gene: TRBJ2-1
CDR3nt: TGTGCCAGCAGCTTAGGGACAGCGTACAATGAGCAGTTCTTC
CDR3aa: CASSLGTAYNEQFF

d_gene: TRBD1
abundance: medium-sized
v_gene: TRBV7-8
j_gene: TRBJ2-4
CDR3nt: TGTGCCAGCAGCTTATTACCCTATAACAGGGGTGAGGGCAAAAACATTCAGTACTTC
CDR3aa: CASSLLPYNRGEGKNIQYF

d_gene: -
abundance: -
v_gene: TRBV6-1
j_gene: TRBJ2-1
CDR3nt: TGTGCCAGCAGCGATGGGGGGGGGCTAGCCCACAATGAGCAGTTCTTC
CDR3aa: CASSDGGGLAHNEQFF

d_gene: TRBD2
abundance: -
v_gene: TRBV7-2
j_gene: TRBJ2-5
CDR3nt: TGTGCCAGCAGCTTAGTTCGGGGGGGCCGGGCGAGGACCCAGTACTTC
CDR3aa: CASSLVRGGRARTQYF

d_gene: TRBD1
abundance: many
v_gene: TRBV7-2
j_gene: TRBJ2-3
CDR3nt: TGTGCCAGCAGCCCCCGACAGGGTGGGAGCACAGATACGCAGTATTTT
CDR3aa: CASSPRQGGSTDTQYF

d_gene: TRBD2
abundance: -
v_gene: TRBV11-2
j_gene: TRBJ2-1
CDR3nt: TGTGCCAGCAGCTTAGTAGCGGGAAATGAGCAGTTCTTC
CDR3aa: CASSLVAGNEQFF

d_gene: -
abundance: once
v_gene: TRBV7-3
j_gene: TRBJ2-5
CDR3nt: TGTGCCAGCAGCTTAACGTTTTCGTGGCGGCTGCAAGAGACCCAGTACTTC
CDR3aa: CASSLTFSWRLQETQYF

d_gene: TRBD1
abundance: few
v_gene: TRBV18
j_gene: TRBJ2-7
CDR3nt: TGTGCCAGCTCACCAGAGACAGGGTCCTACGAGCAGTACTTC
CDR3aa: CASSPETGSYEQYF

d_gene: -
abundance: medium-sized
v_gene: TRBV7-8
j_gene: TRBJ2-7
CDR3nt: TGTGCCAGCAGCTTAGCCTGGGGGCCCTACGAGCAGTACTTC
CDR3aa: CASSLAWGPYEQYF

d_gene: TRBD2
abundance: many
v_gene: TRBV19
j_gene: TRBJ2-1
CDR3nt: TGTGCCAGTAAAGAGGGACTAGCCTACAATGAGCAGTTCTTC
CDR3aa: CASKEGLAYNEQFF